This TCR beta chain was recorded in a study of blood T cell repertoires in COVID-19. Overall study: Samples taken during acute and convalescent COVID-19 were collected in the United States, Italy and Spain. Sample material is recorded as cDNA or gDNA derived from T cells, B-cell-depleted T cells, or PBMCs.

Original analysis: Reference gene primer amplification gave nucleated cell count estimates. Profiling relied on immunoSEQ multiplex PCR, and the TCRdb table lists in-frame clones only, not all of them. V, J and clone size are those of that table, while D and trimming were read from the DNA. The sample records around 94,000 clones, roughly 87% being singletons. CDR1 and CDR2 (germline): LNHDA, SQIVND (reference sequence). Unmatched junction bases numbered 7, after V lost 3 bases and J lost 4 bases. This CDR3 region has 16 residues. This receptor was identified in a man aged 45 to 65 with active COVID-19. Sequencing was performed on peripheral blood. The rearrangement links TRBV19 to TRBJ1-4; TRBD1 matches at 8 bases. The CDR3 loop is CASSINRGGINEKLFF. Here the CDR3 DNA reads TGTGCCAGTAGTATTAACAGGGGGGGGATTAATGAAAAACTGTTTTTT.